The 31 T cell receptor beta chains presented below share a single source sample, sequenced in a study of identical twins. Each CDR3 protein gets one entry after TCRdb re-called the 5' RACE reads with MiXCR. Of approximately 600,000 distinct CDR3 sequences in the sample, roughly 9.5% were seen once. This sample was also put to use in a study of yellow fever vaccine responses in identical twins.

Sequences were obtained from PBMCs. The receptor set was obtained from a woman between 18 and 30 years old in good health.

Note on this clonotype: A read error is possible here, since a much larger clone lies one base away. The V gene is TRBV15, the J gene TRBJ2-2; 13 bases line up with TRBD2. Germline V lookup: CDR1 LNHNV, CDR2 YYDKDF (reference sequence). The CDR3 extends over 18 amino acids. CDR3 sequence reads: CATSEPGLAGRNTWELFF. Written as DNA, the CDR3 is TGTGCCACCAGCGAGCCGGGACTAGCGGGGAGAAACACCTGGGAGCTGTTTTTT.

This clonotype was detected ten times or more. The rearrangement joins TRBV5-1 to TRBJ2-4; possibly TRBD1 for D (6 bases). The CDR3 consists of 16 residues. Germline lookup yields CDR1 SGHRS and CDR2 YFSETQ. V was pared by 3 bases and J by 3 bases, with 16 bases between. In DNA, the CDR3 is TGCGCCAGCAGCTCCAATCACAGGGTACTCAAAAACATTCAGTACTTC. This sequence encodes CASSSNHRVLKNIQYF.

Many counts were recorded for this clonotype. One end of the junction is discordant with germline, which a read error may explain. This rearrangement joins TRBV20-1 to TRBJ2-1, with 13 bases identical to TRBD2. CDR3 size: 15 residues. The V gene's germline CDR1 is DFQATT and CDR2 SNEGSKA (reference sequence). This chain's CDR3 is CSARGLAGDHNEQFF. The CDR3 nucleotides read TGCAGTGCAAGAGGACTAGCGGGGGACCACAATGAGCAGTTCTTC.

This clonotype has at least ten counts. The chain is built from TRBV7-9 and TRBJ1-1, with D tentatively TRBD1 (6 bases). V was shortened by 5 bases and J by 0 bases, with 10 bases between the two germline ends. Germline V gene lookup returns CDR1 SEHNR and CDR2 FQNEAQ (reference sequence). The CDR3 is 14 residues long. CDR3 protein: CASSRRDMNTEAFF. CDR3 nucleotides: TGTGCCAGCAGCCGCCGGGACATGAACACTGAAGCTTTCTTT.

The CDR3 sequence is CAWSVPRSALGYGYTF. CDR3 coding DNA: TGTGCCTGGAGTGTCCCCCGATCTGCATTGGGCTATGGCTACACCTTC. The chain has TRBV30 and TRBJ1-2; D unresolved. Per germline, CDR1 GTSNPN and CDR2 SVGIG (reference sequence). The V end lost 0 bases, the J end lost 4 bases, and 18 bases lay between the germline ends. The CDR3 is 16 amino acids.

The V call is TRBV5-4, the J call TRBJ2-4; possible D gene TRBD1, 8 bases. V was pared by 4 bases and J by 7 bases, with 15 bases between. The CDR3 is 14 residues long. Germline V lookup: CDR1 SGHNT, CDR2 YYREEE (reference sequence). For the CDR3, the DNA is TGTGCCAGCAGCACTGTACAGGGGGGGAACATTCAGTACTTC. Encoded protein: CASSTVQGGNIQYF.

This chain joins TRBV5-1 and TRBJ2-3; the D gene is possibly TRBD2 (5 bases). Trimming cost V 4 bases and J 2 bases, with 11 bases left between them. Germline CDR1 reads SGHRS; CDR2 reads YFSETQ. The CDR3 is made up of 14 amino acids. The CDR3 DNA reads as TGCGCCAGCAGCCGTCTCGGGATCACAGATACGCAGTATTTT. As protein: CASSRLGITDTQYF. Looking up the rest from reference TRBV5-1 and TRBJ2-3 gives the full variable domain: KAGVTQTPRYLIKTRGQQVTLSCSPISGHRSVSWYQQTPGQGLQFLFEYFSETQRNKGNFPGRFSGRQFSNSRSEMNVSTLELGDSALYLCASSRLGITDTQYFGPGTRLTVL.

This clonotype came up many times. The V call is TRBV6-1, the J call TRBJ2-3, with 8 bases identical to TRBD2. The germline V gene encodes CDR1 MNHNS and CDR2 SASEGT. V lost 6 bases and J lost 5; bases outside the gene matches: 13. The CDR3 is 16 residues long. In DNA form, the CDR3 reads TGTGCCAGCAGGCCCCCAGCGGGGGTTTTTATAGATACGCAGTATTTT. It is translated as CASRPPAGVFIDTQYF.

Details on this clonotype: At one end the junction does not follow the germline gene, possibly because of a read error. The chain links TRBV20-1 to TRBJ2-5; no clear D gene. This CDR3 is 12 amino acids long. Germline CDR1 reads DFQATT; CDR2 reads SNEGSKA (reference sequence). The CDR3 DNA follows: TGCAGTGCTAGAGCAGTCCAAGAGACCCAGCACTTC. This translates into CSARAVQETQHF.

This clonotype was seen at least ten times. The chain links TRBV9 to TRBJ1-5; 8 nucleotides align to TRBD1. Germline V lookup: CDR1 SGDLS, CDR2 YYNGEE. The CDR3 spans 15 residues. V trimming: 2 bases; J trimming: 7 bases; junction bases outside the gene matches: 8. CDR3 coding DNA: TGTGCCAGCAGCGTCGGACAGGGAGCTTGGCAGCCCCAGCATTTT. This encodes CASSVGQGAWQPQHF.

There are a few counts of this clonotype. The V call is TRBV20-1, the J call TRBJ2-1; TRBD1 or TRBD2 may be the D gene (6 bases each). The CDR3 loop spans 14 amino acids. The V end was cut by 5 bases, the J end by 9 bases, with 20 bases between. Per germline, CDR1 DFQATT and CDR2 SNEGSKA (reference sequence). Here the CDR3 reads CSAFNQGPEGEQFF. In DNA, the CDR3 is TGCAGTGCTTTCAACCAGGGGCCGGAGGGTGAGCAGTTCTTC.

This clonotype was detected a few times. This chain links TRBV10-1 with TRBJ2-1; TRBD1 might be the D (7 bases). Trimming pared 11 bases from V and 1 base from J, leaving 12 bases between. Germline CDR1 is WNHNN and CDR2 is SYGVQD (reference sequence). CDR3 length: 13 amino acids. DNA for the CDR3: TGCGCCGGTCAGGGGGGTTCCTACAATGAGCAGTTCTTC. It translates to CAGQGGSYNEQFF.

The gene calls are TRBV3-1 and TRBJ2-7; D not resolved. Germline CDR1 and CDR2: LGHDT and YNNKEL (reference sequence). This CDR3 comprises 13 residues. V dropped 2 bases and J dropped 8 bases, with 13 bases sitting between them. The CDR3 DNA reads as TGTGCCAGCAGCCAAAATGACGGAGTTCAGCAGTACTTC. It yields the protein CASSQNDGVQQYF.

The gene calls are TRBV5-1 and TRBJ2-5; D is ambiguous. This CDR3 spans 13 amino acids. Germline V gene sequence: CDR1 SGHRS, CDR2 YFSETQ. Trimming shortened V by 3 bases and J by 2 bases, and 8 bases separated the two germline ends. The CDR3 region has the DNA TGCGCCAGCAGCTACAGTTGGCAAGAGACCCAGTACTTC. It is translated as CASSYSWQETQYF. Full variable domain (missing parts from reference TRBV5-1 and TRBJ2-5): KAGVTQTPRYLIKTRGQQVTLSCSPISGHRSVSWYQQTPGQGLQFLFEYFSETQRNKGNFPGRFSGRQFSNSRSEMNVSTLELGDSALYLCASSYSWQETQYFGPGTRLLVL.

This clonotype was picked up a small number of times. This CDR3 reads CASSDRELFF. CDR3 coding DNA: TGTGCCAGCAGTGACAGGGAGCTGTTTTTT. The chain joins TRBV2 to TRBJ2-2; D not certain. Germline assignment: CDR1 SNHLY and CDR2 FYNNEI. The CDR3 is 10 residues long. V dropped 3 bases and J dropped 9 bases, with 2 bases sitting between them.

The chain couples TRBV12-5 to TRBJ2-2; 9 nucleotides line up with TRBD1. CDR3 length: 15 residues. From germline, CDR1 is LGHNT and CDR2 FRNRAP. The V segment lost 5 bases and the J segment 7 bases; nucleotides outside the gene matches: 8. The CDR3: CASGPGQGFVGELFF. CDR3 DNA: TGTGCTAGTGGTCCGGGACAGGGTTTTGTCGGGGAGCTGTTTTTT.

This clonotype turned up a few times. This rearrangement joins TRBV11-2 to TRBJ2-3, with D maybe TRBD2 (6 bases). Trimming pared 4 bases from V and 0 bases from J, leaving 14 bases between. Germline CDR1 reads SGHAT; CDR2 reads FQNNGV. CDR3 length: 16 amino acids. The DNA of the CDR3 is TGTGCCAGCAGCTATAACTCCGGGACTAGCACAGATACGCAGTATTTT. It is translated as CASSYNSGTSTDTQYF.

The V gene is TRBV6-2 or TRBV6-3, the J gene TRBJ2-3; D is uncertain. This CDR3 spans 15 amino acids. Germline-derived CDR1 and CDR2 are MNHEY and SVGEGT. V lost 0 bases and J lost 2, with 9 bases in between. The CDR3 here is CASSYSGQITDTQYF. The CDR3 DNA sequence: TGTGCCAGCAGTTACTCGGGTCAGATCACAGATACGCAGTATTTT.

There are many counts of this clonotype. V is TRBV5-1 and J is TRBJ2-3, with D hard to call. This CDR3 has 13 residues. V gave up 6 bases and J gave up 3 bases, with 11 bases separating them. Germline CDR1 SGHRS, CDR2 YFSETQ. CDR3 nucleotide sequence: TGCGCCAGCAAGATGGGGAAGACAGATACGCAGTATTTT. Protein sequence: CASKMGKTDTQYF. The variable domain in full, with the rest retrieved from reference TRBV5-1 and TRBJ2-3, is KAGVTQTPRYLIKTRGQQVTLSCSPISGHRSVSWYQQTPGQGLQFLFEYFSETQRNKGNFPGRFSGRQFSNSRSEMNVSTLELGDSALYLCASKMGKTDTQYFGPGTRLTVL.

This clonotype was seen more than once but under ten times. The V gene is TRBV7-8, the J gene TRBJ2-5, with 7 positions matching TRBD2. V gave up 2 bases and J gave up 4 bases; unmatched junction bases: 10. Germline V gene sequence: CDR1 SGHVS, CDR2 FQNEAQ. The CDR3 length is 16 residues. The CDR3 DNA reads as TGTGCCAGCAGCTTATCCCTATGCGCTAGCGGAGAGACCCAGTACTTC. Protein product: CASSLSLCASGETQYF.

The gene calls are TRBV15 and TRBJ2-3, with D unclear. The V and J ends lost 0 bases and 1 base respectively, with 5 bases between them. The germline V gene encodes CDR1 LNHNV and CDR2 YYDKDF (reference sequence). The CDR3 extends over 14 amino acids. Here the CDR3 reads CATSRDRRTDTQYF. In nucleotides, the CDR3 is TGTGCCACCAGCAGAGACAGGCGCACAGATACGCAGTATTTT.

This clonotype was detected a few times. This chain connects TRBV20-1 to TRBJ2-3; D might be TRBD2 (5 bases). Germline V lookup: CDR1 DFQATT, CDR2 SNEGSKA (reference sequence). Trimming pared 6 bases from V and 1 base from J, leaving 17 bases between. The CDR3 spans 15 residues. Here the CDR3 reads CSARGTRWGTDTQYF. CDR3 sequence (DNA): TGCAGTGCCCGAGGTACTAGGTGGGGCACAGATACGCAGTATTTT.

The V and J genes are TRBV29-1 and TRBJ2-1; TRBD2 matches 10 bases. The CDR3 runs to 14 residues. Looked up from germline, CDR1 is SQVTM and CDR2 is ANQGSEA. V gave up 3 bases and J gave up 8 bases; unmatched junction bases: 7. The CDR3 loop is CSVEGLAIRDEQFF. For the CDR3, the DNA is TGCAGCGTTGAGGGACTAGCGATTAGGGATGAGCAGTTCTTC.

This clonotype was counted a few times. The chain couples TRBV28 to TRBJ2-7; 7 bases agree with TRBD1. The CDR3 loop spans 15 amino acids. The V gene end was trimmed by 3 bases and the J gene end by 6 bases; junction bases not matched to a gene: 11. From germline, CDR1 is MDHEN and CDR2 SYDVKM. In nucleotides, the CDR3 is TGTGCCAGCAGTTTGCTAGGGGGCCCTTCTCTCGAGCAGTACTTC. It codes for CASSLLGGPSLEQYF.

This clonotype was counted only a few times. The CDR3 bases are TGTGCCAGCAGCCCAATAACACAGGAGAATCAGCCCCAGCATTTT. It codes for CASSPITQENQPQHF. This chain connects TRBV5-5 to TRBJ1-5, with D perhaps TRBD1 (5 bases). Trimming cost V 4 bases and J 4 bases, with 15 bases left between them. The germline V gene has CDR1 SGHKS and CDR2 YYEKEE (reference sequence). The CDR3 consists of 15 residues.

V is TRBV3-1 and J is TRBJ2-7; D unresolved. Per the germline V gene, CDR1 is LGHDT and CDR2 is YNNKEL (reference sequence). The CDR3 extends over 12 amino acids. V shed 6 bases and J shed 3 bases, with 9 bases lying between them. The CDR3 DNA sequence: TGTGCCAGCAGTAACGGTGGCTACGAGCAGTACTTC. Translating it yields CASSNGGYEQYF.

This clonotype turned up a few times. This sequence joins TRBV2 and TRBJ2-5; 8 nucleotides align to TRBD2. Germline values: CDR1 SNHLY, CDR2 FYNNEI. The CDR3 contains 15 residues. After removal of 6 bases from V and 5 bases from J, the junction contained 11 bases not matched to a gene. Here the CDR3 DNA reads TGTGCCAGCAGGGCTACTAGCGGTGGCCCGGAGACCCAGTACTTC. This gives the protein CASRATSGGPETQYF.

This clonotype has only a few counts. The rearrangement uses TRBV28 and TRBJ2-5; D is possibly TRBD1 or TRBD2 (5 bases each). Trimming left V 5 bases short and J 5 bases short, with 9 bases between. This CDR3 is 12 amino acids long. CDR1 and CDR2 (germline): MDHEN, SYDVKM. The CDR3 nucleotides read TGTGCCAGCAGTGGGGGTTGGGAGACCCAGTACTTC. Residues: CASSGGWETQYF.

This clonotype has just a few counts. The chain recombines TRBV28 with TRBJ2-1; TRBD1 agrees at 9 bases. J was trimmed by 4 bases and V by 7 bases; bases with no gene match: 11. The germline V gene has CDR1 MDHEN and CDR2 SYDVKM. This CDR3 has 16 residues. Here the CDR3 reads CASTSVRDREYNEQFF. The CDR3 coding sequence is TGTGCCAGCACAAGCGTCCGGGACAGGGAGTACAATGAGCAGTTCTTC.

This chain links TRBV20-1 with TRBJ2-5; perhaps D is TRBD1 or TRBD2 (6 bases each). Germline CDR1 DFQATT, CDR2 SNEGSKA (reference sequence). CDR3 length: 12 amino acids. Trimming shortened V by 6 bases and J by 5 bases, and 13 bases separated the two germline ends. Written as DNA, the CDR3 is TGCAGTGCCTACGGGGGCGGGGAGACCCAGTACTTC. Amino acid sequence: CSAYGGGETQYF.

This clonotype was detected only a few times. J is TRBJ2-7 and V is TRBV5-1, with 7 bases that match TRBD1. This CDR3 region has 17 residues. V lost 1 base, J lost 3 bases, and 13 bases stayed unmatched. The germline CDR1 and CDR2 sequences are SGHRS and YFSETQ. The CDR3 region has the DNA TGCGCCAGCAGCTTGTCCCAAGACAGGGCTTTTCTCTACGAGCAGTACTTC. It encodes CASSLSQDRAFLYEQYF.